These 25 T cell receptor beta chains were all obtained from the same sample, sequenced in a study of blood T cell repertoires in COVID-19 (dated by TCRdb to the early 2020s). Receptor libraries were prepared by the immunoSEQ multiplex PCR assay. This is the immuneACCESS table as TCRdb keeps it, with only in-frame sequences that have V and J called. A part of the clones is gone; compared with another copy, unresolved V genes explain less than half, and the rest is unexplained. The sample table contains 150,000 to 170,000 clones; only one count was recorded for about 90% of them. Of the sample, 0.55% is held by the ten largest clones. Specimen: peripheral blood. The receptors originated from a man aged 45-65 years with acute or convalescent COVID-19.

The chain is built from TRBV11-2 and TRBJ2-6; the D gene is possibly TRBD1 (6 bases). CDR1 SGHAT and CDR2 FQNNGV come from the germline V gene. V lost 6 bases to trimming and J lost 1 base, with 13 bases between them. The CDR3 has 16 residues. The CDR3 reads CASRPTGFSGANVLTF. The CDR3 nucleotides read TGTGCCAGCAGACCCACAGGGTTTTCTGGGGCCAACGTCCTGACTTTC. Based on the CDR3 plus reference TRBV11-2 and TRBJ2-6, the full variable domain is EAGVAQSPRYKIIEKRQSVAFWCNPISGHATLYWYQQILGQGPKLLIQFQNNGVVDDSQLPKDRFSAERLKGVDSTLKIQPAKLEDSAVYLCASRPTGFSGANVLTFGAGSRLTVL.

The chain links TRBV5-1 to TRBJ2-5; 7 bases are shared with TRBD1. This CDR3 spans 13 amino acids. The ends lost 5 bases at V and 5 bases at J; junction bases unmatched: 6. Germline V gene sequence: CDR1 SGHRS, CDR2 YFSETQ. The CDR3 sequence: CASSGQVRETQYF. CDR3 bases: TGCGCCAGCAGTGGACAGGTGCGGGAGACCCAGTACTTC.

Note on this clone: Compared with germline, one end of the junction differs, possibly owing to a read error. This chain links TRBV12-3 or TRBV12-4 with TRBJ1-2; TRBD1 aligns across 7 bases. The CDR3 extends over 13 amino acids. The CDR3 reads CASSLDRALVLPF. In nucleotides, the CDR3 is TGTGCCAGCAGTCTCGACAGGGCCCTCGTGTTGCCCTTC.

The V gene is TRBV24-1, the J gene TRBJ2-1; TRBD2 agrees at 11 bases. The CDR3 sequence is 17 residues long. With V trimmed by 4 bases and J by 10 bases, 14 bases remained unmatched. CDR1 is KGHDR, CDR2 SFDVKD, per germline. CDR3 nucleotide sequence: TGTGCCACCAGTGACCCGAGGGGTAGCGGGGGGGCCAGGGAGCAGTTCTTC. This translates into CATSDPRGSGGAREQFF.

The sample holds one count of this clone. The CDR3 loop is CASSVGTISTDTQYF. The CDR3 nucleotides read TGTGCCAGCAGCGTTGGGACTATAAGCACAGATACGCAGTATTTT. The chain has TRBV9 and TRBJ2-3; TRBD2 matches at 7 bases. The CDR3 is made up of 15 amino acids. CDR1 SGDLS and CDR2 YYNGEE come from the germline V gene. V shed 2 bases and J 0 bases; nucleotides not matched to a gene: 3.

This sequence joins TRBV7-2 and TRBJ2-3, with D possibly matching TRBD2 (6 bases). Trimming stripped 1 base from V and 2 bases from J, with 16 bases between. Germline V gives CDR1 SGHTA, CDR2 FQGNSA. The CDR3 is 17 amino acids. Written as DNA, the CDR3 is TGTGCCAGCAGCTTAGGGTATAGCGGACCTTCCACAGATACGCAGTATTTT. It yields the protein CASSLGYSGPSTDTQYF.

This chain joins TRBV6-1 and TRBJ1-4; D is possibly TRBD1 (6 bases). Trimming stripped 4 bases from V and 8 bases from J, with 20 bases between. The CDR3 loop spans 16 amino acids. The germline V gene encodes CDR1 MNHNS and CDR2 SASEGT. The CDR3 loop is CASSVGGQGEGEKLFF. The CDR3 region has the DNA TGTGCCAGCAGTGTCGGGGGGCAGGGCGAGGGGGAAAAACTGTTTTTT.

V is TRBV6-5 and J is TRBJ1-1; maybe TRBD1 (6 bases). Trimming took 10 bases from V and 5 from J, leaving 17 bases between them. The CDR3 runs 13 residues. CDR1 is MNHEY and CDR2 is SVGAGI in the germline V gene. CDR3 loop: CATYPGAGTEAFF. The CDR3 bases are TGTGCCACTTATCCAGGGGCTGGAACTGAAGCTTTCTTT.

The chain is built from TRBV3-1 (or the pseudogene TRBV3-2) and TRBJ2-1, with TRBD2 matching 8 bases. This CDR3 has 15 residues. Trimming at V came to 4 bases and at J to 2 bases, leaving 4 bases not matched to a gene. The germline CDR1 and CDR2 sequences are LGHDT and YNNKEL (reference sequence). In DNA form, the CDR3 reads TGTGCCAGCAGCCGCGGGACTAGTACCTACAATGAGCAGTTCTTC. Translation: CASSRGTSTYNEQFF.

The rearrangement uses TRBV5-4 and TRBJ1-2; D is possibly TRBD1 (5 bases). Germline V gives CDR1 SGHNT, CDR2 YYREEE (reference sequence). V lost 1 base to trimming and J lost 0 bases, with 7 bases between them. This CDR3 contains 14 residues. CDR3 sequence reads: CASSLSRANYGYTF. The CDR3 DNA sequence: TGTGCCAGCAGCTTGTCCAGGGCTAACTATGGCTACACCTTC.

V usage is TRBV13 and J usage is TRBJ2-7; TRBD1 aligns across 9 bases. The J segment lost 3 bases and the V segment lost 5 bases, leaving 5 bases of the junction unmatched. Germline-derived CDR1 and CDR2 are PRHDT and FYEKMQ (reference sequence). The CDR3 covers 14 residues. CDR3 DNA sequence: TGTGCCAGCAGCCCGGGACAGGGAGTCTACGAGCAGTACTTC. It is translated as CASSPGQGVYEQYF.

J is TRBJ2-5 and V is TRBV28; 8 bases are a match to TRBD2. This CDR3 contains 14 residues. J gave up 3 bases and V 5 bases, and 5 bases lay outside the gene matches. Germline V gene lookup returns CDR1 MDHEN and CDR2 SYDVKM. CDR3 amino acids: CASSHSGAEETQYF. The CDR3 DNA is TGTGCCAGCAGTCATAGCGGGGCCGAAGAGACCCAGTACTTC.

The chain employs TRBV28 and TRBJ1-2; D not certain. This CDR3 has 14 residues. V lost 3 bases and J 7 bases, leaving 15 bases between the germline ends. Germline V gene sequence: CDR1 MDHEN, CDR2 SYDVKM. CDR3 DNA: TGTGCCAGCAGTTTGTACCCACTCGGCGGTGGCTACACCTTC. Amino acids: CASSLYPLGGGYTF.

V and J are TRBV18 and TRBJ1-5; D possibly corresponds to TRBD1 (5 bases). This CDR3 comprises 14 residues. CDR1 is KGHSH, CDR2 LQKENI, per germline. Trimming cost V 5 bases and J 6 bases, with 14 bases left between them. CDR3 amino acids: CASSATVQGQPQHF. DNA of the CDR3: TGTGCCAGCTCAGCAACAGTCCAGGGTCAGCCCCAGCATTTT.

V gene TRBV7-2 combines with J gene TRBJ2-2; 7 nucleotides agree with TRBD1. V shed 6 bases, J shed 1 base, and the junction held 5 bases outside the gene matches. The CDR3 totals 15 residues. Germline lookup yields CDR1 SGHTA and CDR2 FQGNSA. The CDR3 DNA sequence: TGTGCCAGCAGAGAAGGGGGCATGAACACCGGGGAGCTGTTTTTT. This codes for CASREGGMNTGELFF.

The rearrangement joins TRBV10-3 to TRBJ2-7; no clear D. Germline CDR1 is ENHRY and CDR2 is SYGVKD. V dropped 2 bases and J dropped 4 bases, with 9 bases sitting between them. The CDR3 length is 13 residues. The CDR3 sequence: CAISENTQYEQYF. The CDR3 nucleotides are TGTGCCATCAGTGAGAACACCCAATACGAGCAGTACTTC.

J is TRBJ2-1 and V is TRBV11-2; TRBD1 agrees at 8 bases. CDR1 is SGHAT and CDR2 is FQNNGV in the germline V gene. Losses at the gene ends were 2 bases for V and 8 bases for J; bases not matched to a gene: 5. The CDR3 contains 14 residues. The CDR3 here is CASSLFRGLDEQFF. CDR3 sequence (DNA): TGTGCCAGCAGCTTATTCAGGGGGCTCGATGAGCAGTTCTTC. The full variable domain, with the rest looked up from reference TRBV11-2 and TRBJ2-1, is EAGVAQSPRYKIIEKRQSVAFWCNPISGHATLYWYQQILGQGPKLLIQFQNNGVVDDSQLPKDRFSAERLKGVDSTLKIQPAKLEDSAVYLCASSLFRGLDEQFFGPGTRLTVL.

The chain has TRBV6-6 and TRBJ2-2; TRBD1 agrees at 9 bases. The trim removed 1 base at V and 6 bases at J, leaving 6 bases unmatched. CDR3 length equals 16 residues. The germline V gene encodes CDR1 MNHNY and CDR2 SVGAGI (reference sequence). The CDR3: CASSYFGTGYPGELFF. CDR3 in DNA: TGTGCCAGCAGTTACTTCGGGACAGGGTACCCCGGGGAGCTGTTTTTT.

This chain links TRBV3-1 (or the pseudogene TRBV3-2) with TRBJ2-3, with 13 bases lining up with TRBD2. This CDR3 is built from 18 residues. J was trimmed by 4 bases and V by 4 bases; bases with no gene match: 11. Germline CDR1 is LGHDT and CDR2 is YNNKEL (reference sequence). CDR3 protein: CASSRRTSGSVYPDTQYF. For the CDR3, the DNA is TGTGCCAGCAGCCGACGGACTAGCGGGAGTGTTTACCCAGATACGCAGTATTTT.

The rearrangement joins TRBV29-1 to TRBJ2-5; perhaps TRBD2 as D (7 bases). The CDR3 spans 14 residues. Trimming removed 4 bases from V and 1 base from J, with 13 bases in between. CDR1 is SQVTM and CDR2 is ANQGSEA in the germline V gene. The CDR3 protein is CSVGGGGGQETQYF. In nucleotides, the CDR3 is TGCAGCGTTGGGGGGGGCGGCGGCCAAGAGACCCAGTACTTC.

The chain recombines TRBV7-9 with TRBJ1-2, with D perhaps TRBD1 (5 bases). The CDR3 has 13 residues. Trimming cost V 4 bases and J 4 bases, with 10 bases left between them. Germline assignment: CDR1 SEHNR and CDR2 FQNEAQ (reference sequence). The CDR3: CASSSDRVYGYTF. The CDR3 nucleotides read TGTGCCAGCAGCTCCGACAGAGTCTATGGCTACACCTTC.

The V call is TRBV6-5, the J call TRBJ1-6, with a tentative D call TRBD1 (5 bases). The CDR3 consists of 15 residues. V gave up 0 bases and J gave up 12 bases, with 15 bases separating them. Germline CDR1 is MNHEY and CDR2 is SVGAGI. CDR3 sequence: CASSYSRASGGPLHF. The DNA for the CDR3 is TGTGCCAGCAGTTACTCGAGGGCCAGCGGGGGACCCCTCCACTTT.

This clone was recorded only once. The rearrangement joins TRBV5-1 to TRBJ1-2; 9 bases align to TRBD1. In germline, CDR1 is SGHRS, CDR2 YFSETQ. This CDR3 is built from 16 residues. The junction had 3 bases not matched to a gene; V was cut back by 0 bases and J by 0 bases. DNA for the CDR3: TGCGCCAGCAGCTTGGGACAGGGGGGATCTAACTATGGCTACACCTTC. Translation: CASSLGQGGSNYGYTF.

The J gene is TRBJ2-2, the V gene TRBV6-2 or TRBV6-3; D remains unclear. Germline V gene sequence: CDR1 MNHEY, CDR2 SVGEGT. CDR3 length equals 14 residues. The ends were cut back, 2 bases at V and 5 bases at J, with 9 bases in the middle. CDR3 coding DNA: TGTGCCAGCAGTTACGGTGGGCGAACCGGGGAGCTGTTTTTT. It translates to CASSYGGRTGELFF.

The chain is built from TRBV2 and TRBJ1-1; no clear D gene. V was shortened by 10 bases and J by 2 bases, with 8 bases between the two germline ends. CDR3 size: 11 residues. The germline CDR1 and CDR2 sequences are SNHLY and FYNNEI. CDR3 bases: TGTGCCACCACGACAAACACTGAAGCTTTCTTT. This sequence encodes CATTTNTEAFF.